These 12 T cell receptor beta chains came from one sample sequenced in a study of T cells after yellow fever vaccination. TCRdb fed the 5' RACE reads into MiXCR, producing one record per CDR3 protein. Of 310,000 or so distinct CDR3 sequences detected, more than 3% appear once; the ten largest clones hold about a quarter. This material consisted of PBMCs, taken on the day of the yellow fever booster vaccination. All receptors come from a young man who received the YFV17D yellow fever vaccine.

In its sample, this clonotype was seen many times. The J gene is TRBJ2-2, the V gene TRBV4-1; 8 bases map to TRBD1. Germline CDR1 is MGHRA and CDR2 is YSYEKL. This CDR3 spans 15 amino acids. V dropped 3 bases and J dropped 6; count of bases not matched to a gene: 6. CDR3 sequence (DNA): TGCGCCAGCAGCCATCCAGGGGGCATCGCCGGGGAGCTGTTTTTT. Amino acid sequence: CASSHPGGIAGELFF.

This chain connects TRBV20-1 to TRBJ2-3; no firm D call. This CDR3 is 13 amino acids long. Germline CDR1 and CDR2: DFQATT and SNEGSKA (reference sequence). V shed 1 base and J shed 6 bases, with 11 bases lying between them. The CDR3 is CSARGSGPDTQYF. CDR3 DNA sequence: TGCAGTGCTAGAGGATCCGGGCCCGATACGCAGTATTTT.

The genes are TRBV12-3 or TRBV12-4 and TRBJ2-1, with D unclear. Trimming pared 1 base from V and 7 bases from J, leaving 8 bases between. CDR3 length equals 13 residues. This CDR3 is CASSLGAMNEQFF. The CDR3 nucleotides are TGTGCCAGCAGTTTAGGGGCAATGAATGAGCAGTTCTTC.

The table lists this clonotype with a few counts. The chain joins TRBV7-8 to TRBJ1-2; D unclear. This CDR3 contains 12 residues. The germline V gene has CDR1 SGHVS and CDR2 FQNEAQ. The V gene lost 11 bases and the J gene lost 5 bases, with 15 bases spanning the gap. The CDR3 spells CAAGVLAYGYTF. The CDR3 nucleotides read TGTGCCGCCGGGGTACTGGCGTATGGCTACACCTTC.

This clonotype was seen a few times. Here the CDR3 DNA reads TGTGCCAGCAACCCCCGGCGGAGCTCTGGAAACACCATATATTTT. The encoded protein is CASNPRRSSGNTIYF. The chain employs TRBV12-3 or TRBV12-4 and TRBJ1-3, with D unclear. Trimming pared 7 bases from V and 0 bases from J, leaving 13 bases between. CDR3 length: 15 amino acids.

This clonotype turned up a few times. The chain couples TRBV7-2 to TRBJ2-7; 8 bases align to TRBD2. Germline CDR1 and CDR2: SGHTA and FQGNSA. With V trimmed by 1 base and J by 0 bases, 5 bases remained unmatched. The CDR3 loop spans 16 amino acids. This chain's CDR3 is CASSLGAGTSSYEQYF. The CDR3 DNA is TGTGCCAGCAGCTTAGGGGCCGGGACTAGCTCCTACGAGCAGTACTTC.

V gene TRBV24-1 combines with J gene TRBJ1-2, with D perhaps matching TRBD1 (6 bases). The V gene's germline CDR1 is KGHDR and CDR2 SFDVKD. The CDR3 totals 15 residues. Trimming took 0 bases from V and 5 from J, leaving 12 bases between them. CDR3 coding DNA: TGTGCCACCAGTGATTTGCGGGGGGCGGGGTATGGCTACACCTTC. Its translation: CATSDLRGAGYGYTF.

This clonotype was seen more than once but under ten times. The chain's CDR3 is CASSPLTSGGARETQYF. For the CDR3, the DNA is TGTGCCAGCAGCCCTTTGACTAGCGGGGGGGCCCGGGAGACCCAGTACTTC. The V and J genes are TRBV7-2 and TRBJ2-5; 14 bases are shared with TRBD2. Germline CDR1 and CDR2: SGHTA and FQGNSA. This CDR3 is 17 amino acids long. The junction had 10 bases not matched to a gene; V was cut back by 5 bases and J by 5 bases.

There are many counts of this clonotype. The V and J genes are TRBV7-2 and TRBJ2-7; D gene unclear. CDR1 is SGHTA and CDR2 is FQGNSA in the germline V gene. The V and J ends lost 6 bases and 4 bases respectively, with 10 bases between them. This CDR3 comprises 12 residues. The CDR3 bases are TGTGCCAGCAGTCGGAATATTTACGAGCAGTACTTC. Translating it yields CASSRNIYEQYF. Full variable domain (remainder filled in from reference TRBV7-2 and TRBJ2-7): GAGVSQSPSNKVTEKGKDVELRCDPISGHTALYWYRQSLGQGLEFLIYFQGNSAPDKSGLPSDRFSAERTGGSVSTLTIQRTQQEDSAVYLCASSRNIYEQYFGPGTRLTVT.

The sample holds many counts of this clonotype. The chain combines TRBV7-9 with TRBJ1-6; tentative D call: TRBD1 (6 bases). The CDR3 runs to 14 residues. The germline V and J ends were trimmed by 6 bases and 9 bases, with 15 bases remaining between them. Germline V gene lookup returns CDR1 SEHNR and CDR2 FQNEAQ (reference sequence). The CDR3: CASSNRGFGSPLHF. CDR3 nucleotides: TGTGCCAGCAGTAATAGGGGGTTCGGTTCACCCCTCCACTTT.

This clonotype was recorded a few times. The chain combines TRBV6-5 with TRBJ1-3; D call uncertain. The V gene lost 0 bases and the J gene lost 0 bases, with 3 bases spanning the gap. Germline V gene data show CDR1 as MNHEY and CDR2 as SVGAGI. The CDR3 has 14 residues. CDR3 nucleotides: TGTGCCAGCAGTTACTCCAACTCTGGAAACACCATATATTTT. This codes for CASSYSNSGNTIYF.

This clonotype was seen only a few times. The chain links TRBV7-9 to TRBJ1-1; D is uncertain. The V end lost 4 bases, the J end lost 1 base, and 7 bases lay between the germline ends. The CDR3 runs to 13 residues. Germline CDR1 SEHNR, CDR2 FQNEAQ (reference sequence). The CDR3, as DNA: TGTGCCAGCAGCTCGACACAGAACACTGAAGCTTTCTTT. Translating gives CASSSTQNTEAFF.